This passage covers 18 T cell receptor beta chains from one sample sequenced in a study of control samples from healthy donors and cancer patients. The assay was immunoSEQ multiplex PCR, and TCRdb's table has in-frame clones only and misses some. The data show around 100,000 clones, 88% seen once. Source material: blood. Receptors were obtained from a woman aged 70-85 years in good health.

V is TRBV13 and J is TRBJ1-2; D is undetermined. The CDR3 runs 12 residues. Trimming cost V 4 bases and J 4 bases, with 7 bases left between them. Germline V CDR1 and CDR2: PRHDT, FYEKMQ (reference sequence). In DNA form, the CDR3 reads TGTGCCAGCAGCTACCACAGCTATGGCTACACCTTC. Translation gives CASSYHSYGYTF.

J is TRBJ1-5 and V is TRBV5-1; perhaps TRBD1 as D (6 bases). The CDR3 length is 15 residues. Germline assignment: CDR1 SGHRS and CDR2 YFSETQ. The V end was cut by 2 bases, the J end by 5 bases, with 14 bases between. CDR3 sequence: CASSLAPGDDQPQHF. Written as DNA, the CDR3 is TGCGCCAGCAGCTTAGCCCCAGGGGATGATCAGCCCCAGCATTTT.

This clone was seen once. The chain joins TRBV20-1 to TRBJ1-1; 8 bases align to TRBD1. The CDR3 is made up of 14 amino acids. Per germline, CDR1 DFQATT and CDR2 SNEGSKA (reference sequence). V shed 3 bases and J 5 bases; nucleotides not matched to a gene: 8. CDR3 nucleotides: TGCAGTGCTAGTATGCAGGGGGCGTGGACTGAAGCTTTCTTT. It codes for CSASMQGAWTEAFF.

The J gene is TRBJ2-3, the V gene TRBV18; TRBD2 matches 12 bases. Germline loops: CDR1 KGHSH, CDR2 LQKENI. The CDR3 has 16 residues. After removal of 2 bases from V and 4 bases from J, the junction contained 4 bases not matched to a gene. This CDR3 reads CASSPTSGGLSDTQYF. CDR3 in DNA: TGTGCCAGCTCACCAACTAGCGGGGGGTTATCAGATACGCAGTATTTT.

The chain combines TRBV5-8 with TRBJ2-3; D remains unclear. This CDR3 contains 13 residues. Germline CDR1 is SGHTS and CDR2 is YDEGEE. V was trimmed by 2 bases and J by 4 bases, leaving 8 bases between them. DNA for the CDR3: TGTGCCAGCAGCTTCCTTGGGGCAGATACGCAGTATTTT. Amino acid sequence: CASSFLGADTQYF.

The chain carries TRBV18 and TRBJ2-1; D might be TRBD1 or TRBD2, each matching 5 bases. CDR1 KGHSH and CDR2 LQKENI come from the germline V gene. The CDR3 runs 16 residues. Trimming cost V 3 bases and J 8 bases, with 20 bases left between them. The CDR3 bases are TGTGCCAGCTCACCGGCGAGTGGAGCGGTGGGACATGAGCAGTTCTTC. It yields the protein CASSPASGAVGHEQFF.

The gene calls are TRBV9 and TRBJ1-3, with D uncertain. CDR3 length: 15 amino acids. The ends were cut back, 3 bases at V and 0 bases at J, with 10 bases in the middle. From germline, CDR1 is SGDLS and CDR2 YYNGEE. CDR3 amino acids: CASSAASISGNTIYF. In DNA form, the CDR3 reads TGTGCCAGCAGCGCCGCCAGCATCTCTGGAAACACCATATATTTT.

The chain uses TRBV15 and TRBJ1-1; TRBD1 matches at 9 bases. Germline V gives CDR1 LNHNV, CDR2 YYDKDF (reference sequence). The CDR3 is made up of 15 amino acids. The junction had 8 bases not matched to a gene; V was cut back by 4 bases and J by 5 bases. As DNA, the CDR3 is TGTGCCACCAGCACAGGAGGACAGGGGATAACTGAAGCTTTCTTT. Translation gives CATSTGGQGITEAFF.

V usage is TRBV19 and J usage is TRBJ1-5; 8 bases fit TRBD1. Trimming cost V 3 bases and J 6 bases; bases outside gene matches: 7. This CDR3 spans 15 amino acids. Germline CDR1 reads LNHDA; CDR2 reads SQIVND (reference sequence). For the CDR3, the DNA is TGTGCCAGTAGTATCCGCGGGACAGGTGGTCAGCCCCAGCATTTT. It encodes CASSIRGTGGQPQHF.

The rearrangement links TRBV12-2 to TRBJ2-2; the table's D call, TRBD1, was not checked against the DNA. TRBV12-2 is labeled a pseudogene. This CDR3 is built from 17 residues. Written as DNA, the CDR3 is TGTGCAAGTCGCTTAGCGAGGACAGGGATCGGCACCGGGGAGCTGTTTTTT. Its translation is CASRLARTGIGTGELFF.

This chain uses TRBV11-2 with TRBJ1-2, with no clear D. V was clipped by 1 base and J by 6 bases, with 12 bases between them. The CDR3 has 14 amino acids. Germline V gene data show CDR1 as SGHAT and CDR2 as FQNNGV. CDR3 region: CASSLAGYGDGYTF. CDR3 DNA: TGTGCCAGCAGCTTAGCGGGGTACGGTGATGGCTACACCTTC. The variable domain in full, completed from reference TRBV11-2 and TRBJ1-2, reads EAGVAQSPRYKIIEKRQSVAFWCNPISGHATLYWYQQILGQGPKLLIQFQNNGVVDDSQLPKDRFSAERLKGVDSTLKIQPAKLEDSAVYLCASSLAGYGDGYTFGSGTRLTVV.

The chain employs TRBV7-9 and TRBJ2-7; the D gene could be TRBD1 or TRBD2 (5 bases each). The CDR3 totals 13 residues. Trimming removed 6 bases from V and 4 bases from J, with 13 bases in between. The germline CDR1 and CDR2 sequences are SEHNR and FQNEAQ (reference sequence). The CDR3 loop is CASREGTRYEQYF. CDR3 nucleotides: TGTGCCAGCAGAGAGGGGACGAGATACGAGCAGTACTTC.

In this sample, this clone turned up many times. The CDR3 DNA sequence: TGTGCCAGCAGCTTAGTTGACACCGGGGAGCTGTTTTTT. This gives the protein CASSLVDTGELFF. The J gene is TRBJ2-2, the V gene TRBV7-8; D remains ambiguous. The CDR3 is made up of 13 amino acids. V gave up 1 base and J gave up 3 bases, with 3 bases separating them. In germline, CDR1 is SGHVS, CDR2 FQNEAQ. Complete variable domain (other parts from reference TRBV7-8 and TRBJ2-2): GAGVSQSPRYKVAKRGQDVALRCDPISGHVSLFWYQQALGQGPEFLTYFQNEAQLDKSGLPSDRFFAERPEGSVSTLKIQRTQQEDSAVYLCASSLVDTGELFFGEGSRLTVL.

This chain links TRBV12-5 with TRBJ1-1; a weak D match, TRBD1 (5 bases). With 0 bases removed from V and 3 bases from J, the gap between germline ends came to 11 bases. CDR3 length equals 15 residues. Germline V gene sequence: CDR1 LGHNT, CDR2 FRNRAP. The CDR3 reads CASGLVQAGDTEAFF. For the CDR3, the DNA is TGTGCTAGTGGTTTGGTACAAGCGGGGGACACTGAAGCTTTCTTT.

The V and J genes are TRBV30 and TRBJ2-7; 7 nucleotides match TRBD1. J was trimmed by 0 bases and V by 5 bases; bases with no gene match: 7. From germline, CDR1 is GTSNPN and CDR2 SVGIG (reference sequence). The CDR3 sequence is 14 residues long. The CDR3 nucleotides are TGTGCCTGGGTTCCCAGGGACAGCTCCTACGAGCAGTACTTC. Protein sequence: CAWVPRDSSYEQYF.

V usage is TRBV6-1 and J usage is TRBJ1-6, with D uncertain. V lost 2 bases and J 10 bases, leaving 18 bases between the germline ends. CDR3 size: 16 residues. CDR1 and CDR2 (germline): MNHNS, SASEGT. The CDR3 DNA sequence: TGTGCCAGCAGTGAAAGATCGGGCAGGACGGGGTCACCCCTCCACTTT. It translates to CASSERSGRTGSPLHF.

The chain carries TRBV9 and TRBJ2-2, with 12 bases lining up with TRBD2. In germline, CDR1 is SGDLS, CDR2 YYNGEE. This CDR3 is built from 15 residues. V shed 7 bases and J 7 bases; nucleotides not matched to a gene: 8. Here the CDR3 reads CASGVTSGSDGELFF. The CDR3 DNA follows: TGTGCCAGCGGGGTGACTAGCGGGAGTGACGGGGAGCTGTTTTTT. The variable domain in full, with the rest retrieved from reference TRBV9 and TRBJ2-2, is DSGVTQTPKHLITATGQRVTLRCSPRSGDLSVYWYQQSLDQGLQFLIQYYNGEERAKGNILERFSAQQFPDLHSELNLSSLELGDSALYFCASGVTSGSDGELFFGEGSRLTVL.

This clone was picked up one time. The chain's CDR3 is CASSSGANQETQYF. CDR3 DNA sequence: TGTGCCAGCAGTAGCGGGGCGAACCAAGAGACCCAGTACTTC. The chain joins TRBV6-5 to TRBJ2-5; 7 bases fit TRBD2. After removal of 5 bases from V and 0 bases from J, the junction contained 3 bases not matched to a gene. CDR1 is MNHEY, CDR2 SVGAGI, per germline. This CDR3 region has 14 residues.